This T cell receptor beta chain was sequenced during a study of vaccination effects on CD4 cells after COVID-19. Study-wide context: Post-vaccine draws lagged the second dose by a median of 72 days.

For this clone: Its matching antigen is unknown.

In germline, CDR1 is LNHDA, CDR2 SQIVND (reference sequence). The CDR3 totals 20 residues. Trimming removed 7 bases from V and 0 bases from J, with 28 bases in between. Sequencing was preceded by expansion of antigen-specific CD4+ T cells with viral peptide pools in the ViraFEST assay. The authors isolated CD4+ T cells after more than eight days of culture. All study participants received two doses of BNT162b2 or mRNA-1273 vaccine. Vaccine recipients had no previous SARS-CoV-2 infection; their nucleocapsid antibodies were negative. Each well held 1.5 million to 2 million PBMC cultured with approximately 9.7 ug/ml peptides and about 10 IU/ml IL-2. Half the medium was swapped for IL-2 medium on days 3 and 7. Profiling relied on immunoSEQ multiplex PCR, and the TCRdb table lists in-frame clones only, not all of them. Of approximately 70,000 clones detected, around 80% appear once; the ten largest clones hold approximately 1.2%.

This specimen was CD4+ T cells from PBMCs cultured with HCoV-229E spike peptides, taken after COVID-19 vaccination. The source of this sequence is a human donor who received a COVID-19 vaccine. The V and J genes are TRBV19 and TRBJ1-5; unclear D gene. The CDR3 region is CASIPTLVGARPSSNQPQHF. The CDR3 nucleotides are TGTGCCAGTATCCCGACCCTAGTAGGCGCCCGGCCCTCTAGCAATCAGCCCCAGCATTTT.